This is a list of T cell receptor beta chains from one sample in a study of tumor and adjacent non-tumor tissue in lung cancer. Via MiXCR, TCRdb re-called the multiplex PCR reads, giving one row per CDR3 protein. The table lists roughly 67,000 distinct CDR3 sequences, just under 60% of them singletons. The source material was lung tumor tissue. These receptors all come from a man in his fifties with non-small cell lung cancer. Both conserved end residues are part of each CDR3.

v_gene: TRBV6-6
j_gene: TRBJ2-3
CDR3aa: CASIPPRLEGVDTQYF

v_gene: TRBV6-6
j_gene: TRBJ2-7
CDR3aa: CASSYGTGGLGQYF

v_gene: TRBV28
j_gene: TRBJ1-3
CDR3aa: CASSSLVVSSGNTIYF

v_gene: TRBV11-2
j_gene: TRBJ2-5
CDR3aa: CAISPTGARETQYF

v_gene: TRBV6-1
j_gene: TRBJ1-2
CDR3aa: CASRHRDNYGYTF

v_gene: TRBV11-2
j_gene: TRBJ1-3
CDR3aa: CASSYGQDLYTIYF

v_gene: TRBV29-1
j_gene: TRBJ2-6
CDR3aa: CSVGELGGASVLTF

v_gene: TRBV5-4
j_gene: TRBJ2-3
CDR3aa: CASSREGTDTQYF

v_gene: TRBV14
j_gene: TRBJ2-7
CDR3aa: CASSLDASYEQYF

v_gene: TRBV29-1
j_gene: TRBJ1-1
CDR3aa: CSVVRREGTEAFF

v_gene: TRBV4-1
j_gene: TRBJ2-5
CDR3aa: CASSQAFSEKTQYF

v_gene: TRBV12-3/TRBV12-4
j_gene: TRBJ2-5
CDR3aa: CASSFSSGGPQETQYF

v_gene: TRBV7-9
j_gene: TRBJ1-2
CDR3aa: CASSLDRAYGYTF

v_gene: TRBV29-1
j_gene: TRBJ2-7
CDR3aa: CSVGSRAYEEYF

v_gene: TRBV11-2
j_gene: TRBJ1-3
CDR3aa: CASVTGLGNTLYF

v_gene: TRBV5-1
j_gene: TRBJ2-7
CDR3aa: CASSLQRGFYEQYF

v_gene: TRBV12-3/TRBV12-4
j_gene: TRBJ1-4
CDR3aa: CASATIGHDEKLFF

v_gene: TRBV29-1
j_gene: TRBJ1-2
CDR3aa: CSVEKDANYGYTF

v_gene: TRBV4-1
j_gene: TRBJ2-1
CDR3aa: CASSQDAATSGKSSYNEQFF

v_gene: TRBV11-1
j_gene: TRBJ2-1
CDR3aa: CANSVKREAGVQFF

v_gene: TRBV6-1
j_gene: TRBJ2-7
CDR3aa: CASTPLQPSIEQYF

v_gene: TRBV11-1
j_gene: TRBJ2-2
CDR3aa: CANSRGPVGELFF

v_gene: TRBV11-1
j_gene: TRBJ1-1
CDR3aa: CASSPTEGLEASF

v_gene: TRBV11-2
j_gene: TRBJ2-3
CDR3aa: CACSSNPGRVLFSDTQYF

v_gene: TRBV28
j_gene: TRBJ2-7
CDR3aa: CASTTLGHEQYF

v_gene: TRBV5-4
j_gene: TRBJ2-7
CDR3aa: CASSFGGLAGDADERYF

v_gene: TRBV20-1
j_gene: TRBJ2-2
CDR3aa: CSAIGGEGADWELFF

v_gene: TRBV27
j_gene: TRBJ2-1
CDR3aa: CASRAGGPSYNEQFF

v_gene: TRBV2
j_gene: TRBJ2-5
CDR3aa: CASSTTGVLETQYF

v_gene: TRBV18
j_gene: TRBJ1-5
CDR3aa: CASSPGGAGNQSQHF

v_gene: TRBV20-1
j_gene: TRBJ2-4
CDR3aa: CSASGGALAKNIQYF

v_gene: TRBV6-5
j_gene: TRBJ2-3
CDR3aa: CDSSYVIEADTQYF

v_gene: TRBV12-3/TRBV12-4
j_gene: TRBJ2-1
CDR3aa: CASNTSRGGSYNEQFF

v_gene: TRBV6-5
j_gene: TRBJ2-3
CDR3aa: CASSQDRLNTDTQYF

v_gene: TRBV4-2
j_gene: TRBJ2-7
CDR3aa: CASSQDRGYEQYF

v_gene: TRBV30
j_gene: TRBJ1-1
CDR3aa: CAWGGSEAGGNIEAFF

v_gene: TRBV6-5
j_gene: TRBJ2-1
CDR3aa: CASLRIGGAYNELFF

v_gene: TRBV6-1
j_gene: TRBJ2-7
CDR3aa: CASSFPRELYF

v_gene: TRBV6-6
j_gene: TRBJ2-3
CDR3aa: CASNNRGDSTDTQYF

v_gene: TRBV6-5
j_gene: TRBJ2-5
CDR3aa: CVSSPRQGPWETQYF

v_gene: TRBV29-1
j_gene: TRBJ1-5
CDR3aa: CSDPDPGRRHNQPQHF

v_gene: TRBV6-5
j_gene: TRBJ1-5
CDR3aa: CASRWDGSNKPQHF

v_gene: TRBV6-6
j_gene: TRBJ2-7
CDR3aa: CASSLDRRSIYYEQYF

v_gene: TRBV13
j_gene: TRBJ2-7
CDR3aa: CASSAGQDSYEQYF

v_gene: TRBV12-3/TRBV12-4
j_gene: TRBJ2-1
CDR3aa: CASSRTGAVFNEQFF

v_gene: TRBV29-1
j_gene: TRBJ2-3
CDR3aa: CSVEGLLNTQYF

v_gene: TRBV28
j_gene: TRBJ2-1
CDR3aa: CTSTLFSYNEQFF

v_gene: TRBV24-1
j_gene: TRBJ2-6
CDR3aa: CATSDTGRGSPFGANVLTF

v_gene: TRBV24-1
j_gene: TRBJ1-1
CDR3aa: CATRSGESNIEAFF

v_gene: TRBV5-1
j_gene: TRBJ2-1
CDR3aa: CASSGQSVNEQFF

v_gene: TRBV6-2/TRBV6-3
j_gene: TRBJ2-1
CDR3aa: CASRGGPCNEHFF

v_gene: TRBV12-3/TRBV12-4
j_gene: TRBJ2-7
CDR3aa: CASSSSGLYEQYF

v_gene: TRBV11-2
j_gene: TRBJ1-2
CDR3aa: CASSLNYQGSFDTF

v_gene: TRBV5-1
j_gene: TRBJ2-7
CDR3aa: CARSLAQTYEQYF

v_gene: TRBV28
j_gene: TRBJ2-1
CDR3aa: CASSLVGGPFLMMQFF

v_gene: TRBV11-2
j_gene: TRBJ2-5
CDR3aa: CASSSTWGVTEAQCF

v_gene: TRBV20-1
j_gene: TRBJ2-1
CDR3aa: CSAVVGEKQFF

v_gene: TRBV3-1
j_gene: TRBJ1-1
CDR3aa: CASSPGGVVGEAFF